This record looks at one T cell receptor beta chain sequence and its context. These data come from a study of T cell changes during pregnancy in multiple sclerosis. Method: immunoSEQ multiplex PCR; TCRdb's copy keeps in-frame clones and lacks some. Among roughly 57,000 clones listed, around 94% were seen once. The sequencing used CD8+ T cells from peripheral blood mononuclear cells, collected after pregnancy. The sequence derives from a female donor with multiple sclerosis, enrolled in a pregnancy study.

The CDR3 sequence: CASSFMSGTGELFF. The CDR3 bases are TGTGCCAGCAGCTTCATGAGCGGGACCGGGGAGCTGTTTTTT. The J gene is TRBJ2-2, the V gene TRBV19; maybe TRBD2 (6 bases). CDR1 LNHDA and CDR2 SQIVND come from the germline V gene (reference sequence). Trimming pared 9 bases from V and 5 bases from J, leaving 16 bases between. This CDR3 has 14 residues. The full variable domain, rest sourced from reference TRBV19 and TRBJ2-2, is DGGITQSPKYLFRKEGQNVTLSCEQNLNHDAMYWYRQDPGQGLRLIYYSQIVNDFQKGDIAEGYSVSREKKESFPLTVTSAQKNPTAFYLCASSFMSGTGELFFGEGSRLTVL.